This entry is about one TCR beta chain. Its antigen is not identified. At one boundary the junction diverges from the germline segment, which might be a read error. Other DNA sequences from this sample encode an identical CDR3 as well. This entry is derived from a study of shared clonotypes between healthy human individuals. The wider study: The composition of the donors was a couple of women and three men aged 18 to 49. The study, taken as a whole, reports: Larger estimated richness was generally recorded for naive subsets relative to memory subsets. Non-shared clonotypes had lower generation probabilities than those shared by all four donors.

Memory CD4+ cells were the fraction left after CD45RA+ naive selection. The V gene's germline CDR1 is SGHAT and CDR2 FQNNGV. This CDR3 has 16 residues. Assay used: immunoSEQ multiplex PCR; TCRdb lists only in-frame clones, some missing. The table has more than 900,000 clones, roughly 74% seen once; the top ten hold 0.6% to 0.75%. This chain joins TRBV11-2 and TRBJ2-7; D is possibly TRBD2 (7 bases). The sequence was collected from a man between 18 and 29 years old in good health. Some clones in this sample may be carry-over from other donors' samples. Sequenced material: memory CD4+ T cells from PBMCs. The subset was: CD45RA-negative fraction. CDR3 amino acids: CASSLGGGGSTYEQYF. CDR3 coding DNA: TGTGCCAGCAGTTTAGGTGGCGGGGGCTCGACCTACGAGCAGTACTTC.